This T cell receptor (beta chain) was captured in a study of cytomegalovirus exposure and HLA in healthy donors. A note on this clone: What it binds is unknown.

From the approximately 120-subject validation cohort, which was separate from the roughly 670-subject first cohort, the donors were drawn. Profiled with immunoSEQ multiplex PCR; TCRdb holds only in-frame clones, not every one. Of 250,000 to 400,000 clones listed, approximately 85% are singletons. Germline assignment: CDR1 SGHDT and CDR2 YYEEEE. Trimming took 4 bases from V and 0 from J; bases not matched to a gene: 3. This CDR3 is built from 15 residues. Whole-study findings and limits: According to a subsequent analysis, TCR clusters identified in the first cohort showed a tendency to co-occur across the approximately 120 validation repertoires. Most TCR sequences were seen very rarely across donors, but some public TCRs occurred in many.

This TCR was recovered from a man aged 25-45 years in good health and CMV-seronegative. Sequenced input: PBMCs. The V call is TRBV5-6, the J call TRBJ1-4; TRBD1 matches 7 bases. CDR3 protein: CASSGTDATNEKLFF. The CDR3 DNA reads TGTGCCAGCAGCGGGACAGATGCAACTAATGAAAAACTGTTTTTT.